The source of this T cell receptor (beta chain) is a study of EBV T-cell therapy then PD-1 blockade in nasopharyngeal carcinoma. CDR3 length equals 12 residues. Germline CDR1 is MDHEN and CDR2 is SYDVKM. V lost 2 bases and J lost 5, with 7 bases in between. Generated by immunoSEQ multiplex PCR, the TCRdb table keeps only in-frame clones and is missing some. The sample records about 23,000 clones, approximately 87% being singletons. On this clone: Its antigen remains unknown.

Documented treatment: AdE1-LMPpoly-expanded autologous EBV-specific T-cell therapy followed by anti-PD-1 nivolumab. The sample consisted of CD8+ T cells from blood, taken at approximately day 62 from a patient whose treatment included autologous EBV-specific T cells and nivolumab. This rearrangement joins TRBV28 to TRBJ2-7; D unclear. This clonotype was obtained from a man aged 35-49 years with nasopharyngeal carcinoma. CDR3 in DNA: TGTGCCAGCAGTTTAGTTAGTAACGAGCAGTACTTC. Protein product: CASSLVSNEQYF.